These 2 T cell receptor beta chains were sequenced from one sample in a study of blood T cell repertoires in COVID-19. Repertoires were generated with immunoSEQ multiplex PCR, while TCRdb's copy carries only in-frame clones and drops some. The sample contains about 88,000 clones, over 75% of which appear only once. The sequenced sample consisted of peripheral blood. These receptors were obtained from a woman of 80 years or more with acute or convalescent COVID-19.

The chain is built from TRBV2 and TRBJ2-1; 12 nucleotides line up with TRBD2. CDR1 and CDR2 (germline): SNHLY, FYNNEI. The CDR3 is 15 amino acids. Losses at the gene ends were 4 bases for V and 9 bases for J; bases not matched to a gene: 7. The CDR3 protein is CASSALAGGVGEQFF. DNA of the CDR3: TGTGCCAGCAGTGCGCTAGCGGGGGGGGTCGGTGAGCAGTTCTTC.

The rearrangement joins TRBV5-1 to TRBJ2-5, with TRBD1 as a possible D gene (6 bases). The CDR3 contains 15 residues. Looked up from germline, CDR1 is SGHRS and CDR2 is YFSETQ. The V and J ends lost 0 bases and 4 bases respectively, with 13 bases between them. The CDR3 DNA sequence: TGCGCCAGCAGCTTGGACAGGGCACGGGTAGAGACCCAGTACTTC. Its translation is CASSLDRARVETQYF.